The T cell receptor beta chain described here comes from a study of cytomegalovirus exposure and HLA in healthy donors. Looking at the study overall: In a previous analysis, 110 million or so unique TCR beta sequences were found from some 200 million T cells. Points from the study as a whole: Sequence variants that were highly shared formed a cluster that was likely a sequencing artifact. Cytomegalovirus association was assigned to under 200 TCR beta chains.

This clone occurred a few times. Antigen: not known. Germline-derived CDR1 and CDR2 are MNHEY and SVGAGI. CDR3 length: 13 residues. V was shortened by 6 bases and J by 1 base, with 9 bases between the two germline ends. A multiplex PCR was run with 60 Vbeta primers and 13 Jbeta primers. The method was immunoSEQ multiplex PCR; TCRdb's version includes in-frame clones alone and lacks a portion of them. The sample comprises around 130,000 clones, more than 60% of which are singletons, and approximately 2% rests with the top ten. Sequenced: PBMCs. The chain employs TRBV6-5 and TRBJ1-1; perhaps TRBD1 as D (5 bases). The source is a woman aged 40-49 years in good health and CMV-seropositive. The CDR3 is CASRLTANTEAFF. The CDR3 DNA reads as TGTGCCAGCAGACTGACAGCGAACACTGAAGCTTTCTTT.